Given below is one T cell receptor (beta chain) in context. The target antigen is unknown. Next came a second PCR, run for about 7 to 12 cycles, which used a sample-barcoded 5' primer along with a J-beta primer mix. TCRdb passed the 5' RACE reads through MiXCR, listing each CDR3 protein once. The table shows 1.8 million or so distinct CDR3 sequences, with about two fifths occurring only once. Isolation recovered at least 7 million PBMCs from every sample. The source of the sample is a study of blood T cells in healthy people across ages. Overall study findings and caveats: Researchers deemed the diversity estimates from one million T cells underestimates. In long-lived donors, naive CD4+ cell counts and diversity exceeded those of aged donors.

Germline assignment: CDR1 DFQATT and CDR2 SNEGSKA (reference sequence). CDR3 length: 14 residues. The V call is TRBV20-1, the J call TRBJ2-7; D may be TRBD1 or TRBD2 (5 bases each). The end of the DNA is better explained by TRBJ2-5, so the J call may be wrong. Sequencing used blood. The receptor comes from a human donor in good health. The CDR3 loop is CSASRDLSGETQYF. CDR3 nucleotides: TGCAGTGCTAGCCGGGACCTAAGTGGTGAGACCCAGTACTTC.